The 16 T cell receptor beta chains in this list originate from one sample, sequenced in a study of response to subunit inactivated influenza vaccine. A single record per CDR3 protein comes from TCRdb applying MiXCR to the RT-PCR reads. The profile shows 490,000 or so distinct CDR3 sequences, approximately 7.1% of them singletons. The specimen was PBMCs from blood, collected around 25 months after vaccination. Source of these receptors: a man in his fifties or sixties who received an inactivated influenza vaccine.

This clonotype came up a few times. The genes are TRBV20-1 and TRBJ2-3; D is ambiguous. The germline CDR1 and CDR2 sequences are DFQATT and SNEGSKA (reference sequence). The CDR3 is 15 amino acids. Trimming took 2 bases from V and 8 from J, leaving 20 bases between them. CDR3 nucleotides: TGCAGTGCTAGAACGAACGTCATAAGCACAAGTACGCAGTATTTT. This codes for CSARTNVISTSTQYF.

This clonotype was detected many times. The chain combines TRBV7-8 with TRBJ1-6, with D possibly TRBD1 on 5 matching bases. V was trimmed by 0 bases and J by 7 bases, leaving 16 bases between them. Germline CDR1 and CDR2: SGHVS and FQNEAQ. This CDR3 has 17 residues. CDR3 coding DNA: TGTGCCAGCAGCTTAGCTCCCGCCAGGGTGGGGAATTCACCCCTCCACTTT. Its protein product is CASSLAPARVGNSPLHF.

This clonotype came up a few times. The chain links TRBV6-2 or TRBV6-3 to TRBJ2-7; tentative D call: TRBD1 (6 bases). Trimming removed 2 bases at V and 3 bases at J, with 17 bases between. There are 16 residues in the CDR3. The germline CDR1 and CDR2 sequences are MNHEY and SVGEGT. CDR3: CASSYPHTGNLYEQYF. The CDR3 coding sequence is TGTGCCAGCAGTTACCCACATACAGGGAATCTCTACGAGCAGTACTTC.

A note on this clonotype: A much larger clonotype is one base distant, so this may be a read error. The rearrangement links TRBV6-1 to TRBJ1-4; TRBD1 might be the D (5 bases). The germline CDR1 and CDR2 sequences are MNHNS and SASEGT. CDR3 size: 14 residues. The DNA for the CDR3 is TGTGCCAGCAGGCCTTGGAGGGGAGGCGAAAAACGGTTTTTT. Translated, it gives CASRPWRGGEKRFF.

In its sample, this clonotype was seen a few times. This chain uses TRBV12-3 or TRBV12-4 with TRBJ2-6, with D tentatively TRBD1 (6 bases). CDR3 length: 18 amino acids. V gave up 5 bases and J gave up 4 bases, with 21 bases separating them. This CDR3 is CASSTYRTASHGANVLTF. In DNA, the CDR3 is TGTGCCAGCAGTACCTATCGGACAGCCAGTCACGGGGCCAACGTCCTGACTTTC.

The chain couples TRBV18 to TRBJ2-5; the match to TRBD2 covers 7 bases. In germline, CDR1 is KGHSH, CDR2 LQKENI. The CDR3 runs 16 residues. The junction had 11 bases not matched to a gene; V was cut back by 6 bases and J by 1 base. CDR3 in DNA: TGTGCCAGCTCCCTAGCCCCTAGCGGTATCCAAGAGACCCAGTACTTC. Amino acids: CASSLAPSGIQETQYF.

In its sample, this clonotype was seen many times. The CDR3 loop reads CASSLMMTRTDTQYF. The CDR3 region has the DNA TGCGCCAGCAGCTTGATGATGACCCGCACAGATACGCAGTATTTT. V gene TRBV5-1 combines with J gene TRBJ2-3, with D unclear. Deletions cut 1 base from V and 1 base from J, with 10 bases between. The germline V gene encodes CDR1 SGHRS and CDR2 YFSETQ. There are 15 residues in the CDR3.

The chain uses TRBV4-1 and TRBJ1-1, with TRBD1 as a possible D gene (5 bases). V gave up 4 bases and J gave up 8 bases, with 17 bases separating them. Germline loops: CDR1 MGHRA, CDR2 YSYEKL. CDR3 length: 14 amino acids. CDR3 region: CASSRRESGREAFF. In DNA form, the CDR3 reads TGCGCCAGCAGCCGGAGGGAGTCGGGGCGCGAAGCTTTCTTT.

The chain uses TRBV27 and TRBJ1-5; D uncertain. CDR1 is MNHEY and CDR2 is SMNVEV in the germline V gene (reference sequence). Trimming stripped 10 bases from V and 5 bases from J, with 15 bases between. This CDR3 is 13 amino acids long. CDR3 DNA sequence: TGTGCCATGCCCACCCCAGGCCATCAGCCCCAGCATTTT. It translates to CAMPTPGHQPQHF.

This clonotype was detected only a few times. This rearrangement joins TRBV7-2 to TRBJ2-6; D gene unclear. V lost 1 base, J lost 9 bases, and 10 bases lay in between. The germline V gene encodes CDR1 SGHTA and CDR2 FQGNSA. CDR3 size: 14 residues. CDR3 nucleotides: TGTGCCAGCAGCTTAGTTTCAGCCCTCAACGTCCTGACTTTC. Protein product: CASSLVSALNVLTF.

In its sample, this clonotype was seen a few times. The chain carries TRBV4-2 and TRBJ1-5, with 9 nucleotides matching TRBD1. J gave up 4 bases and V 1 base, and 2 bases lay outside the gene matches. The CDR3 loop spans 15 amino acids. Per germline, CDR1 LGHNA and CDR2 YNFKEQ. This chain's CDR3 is CASSQVGTGNQPQHF. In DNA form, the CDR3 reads TGTGCCAGCAGCCAAGTTGGGACAGGGAATCAGCCCCAGCATTTT.

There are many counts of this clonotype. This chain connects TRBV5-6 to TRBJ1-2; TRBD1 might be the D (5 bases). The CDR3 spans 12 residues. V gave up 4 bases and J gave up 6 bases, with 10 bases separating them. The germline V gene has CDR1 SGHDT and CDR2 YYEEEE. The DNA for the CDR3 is TGTGCCAGCAGCCCGCAAGGGGATGGCTACACCTTC. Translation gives CASSPQGDGYTF.

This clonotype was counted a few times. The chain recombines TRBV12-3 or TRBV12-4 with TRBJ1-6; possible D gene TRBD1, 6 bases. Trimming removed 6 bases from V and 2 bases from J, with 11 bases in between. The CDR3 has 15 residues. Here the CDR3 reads CASRPDRTYNSPLHF. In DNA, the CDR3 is TGTGCCAGCAGACCGGACAGAACCTATAATTCACCCCTCCACTTT.

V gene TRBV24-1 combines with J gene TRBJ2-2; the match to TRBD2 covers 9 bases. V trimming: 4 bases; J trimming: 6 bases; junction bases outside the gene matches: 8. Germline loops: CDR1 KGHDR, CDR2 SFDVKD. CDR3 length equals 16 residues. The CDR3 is CATSEQGLATAGELFF. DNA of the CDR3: TGTGCCACCAGTGAGCAAGGACTAGCGACGGCCGGGGAGCTGTTTTTT.

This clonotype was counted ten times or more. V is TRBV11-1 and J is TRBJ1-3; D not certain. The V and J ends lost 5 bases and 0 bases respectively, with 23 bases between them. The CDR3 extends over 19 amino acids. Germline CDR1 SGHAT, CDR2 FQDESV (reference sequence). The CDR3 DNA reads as TGTGCCAGCAGCCCTCCTGGAGGGCGCAAGGATACCTCTGGAAACACCATATATTTT. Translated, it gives CASSPPGGRKDTSGNTIYF.

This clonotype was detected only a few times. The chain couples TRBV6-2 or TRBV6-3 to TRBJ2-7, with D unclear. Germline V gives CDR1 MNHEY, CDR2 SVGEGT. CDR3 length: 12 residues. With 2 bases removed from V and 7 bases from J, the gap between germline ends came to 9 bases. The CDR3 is CASSYPDREQYF. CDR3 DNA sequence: TGTGCCAGCAGTTACCCTGATAGAGAGCAGTACTTC.